The subject of this entry is one TCR beta chain. This sample stems from a study of blood T cells in healthy people across ages. Germline values: CDR1 SGHVS, CDR2 FQNEAQ. There are 13 residues in the CDR3. V shed 5 bases and J shed 0 bases, with 5 bases lying between them. Total RNA was extracted at no less than 6 micrograms per sample. Alongside a J-beta primer mix, a sample-barcoded 5' primer served in a second PCR lasting about 7 to 12 cycles. Each TCR beta cDNA got a 12-nucleotide random molecular identifier. TCRdb reprocessed the 5' RACE reads with MiXCR, giving one entry per CDR3 protein. This sample yields some 640,000 distinct CDR3 sequences, of which under 30% are seen a single time; 15% to 19% belongs to the top ten.

This chain joins TRBV7-8 and TRBJ1-3; D is unresolved. This TCR was recovered from a woman of 80 years or more in good health. Material for sequencing was blood. Written as DNA, the CDR3 is TGTGCCAGCAGCGAGAGCTCTGGAAACACCATATATTTT. Encoded protein: CASSESSGNTIYF.